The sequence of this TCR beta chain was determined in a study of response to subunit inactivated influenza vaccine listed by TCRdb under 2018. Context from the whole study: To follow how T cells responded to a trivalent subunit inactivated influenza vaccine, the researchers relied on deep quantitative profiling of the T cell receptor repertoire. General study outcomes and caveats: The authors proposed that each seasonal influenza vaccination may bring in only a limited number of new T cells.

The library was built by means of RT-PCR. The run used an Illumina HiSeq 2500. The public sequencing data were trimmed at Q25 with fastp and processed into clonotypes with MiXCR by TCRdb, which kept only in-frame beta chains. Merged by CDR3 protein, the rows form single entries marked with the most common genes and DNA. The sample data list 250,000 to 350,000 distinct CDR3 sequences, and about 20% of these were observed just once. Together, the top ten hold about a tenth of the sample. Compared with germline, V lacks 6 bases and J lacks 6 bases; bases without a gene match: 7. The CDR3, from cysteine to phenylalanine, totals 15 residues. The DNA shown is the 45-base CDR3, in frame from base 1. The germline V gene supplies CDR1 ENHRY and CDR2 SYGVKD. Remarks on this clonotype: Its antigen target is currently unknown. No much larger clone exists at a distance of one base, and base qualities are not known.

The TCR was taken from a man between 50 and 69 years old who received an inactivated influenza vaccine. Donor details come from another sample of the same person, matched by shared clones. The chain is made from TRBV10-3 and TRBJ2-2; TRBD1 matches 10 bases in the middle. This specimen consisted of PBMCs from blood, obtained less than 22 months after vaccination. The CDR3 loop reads CAISETGGKSGELFF. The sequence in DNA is TGTGCCATCAGCGAGACAGGGGGCAAGTCCGGGGAGCTGTTTTTT.